This T cell receptor beta chain is from a study of cytomegalovirus exposure and HLA in healthy donors. Whole-study results and caveats: A later analysis linked a missense variant in DCLRE1C to the trimming of TCR beta V and J genes. Across donors, sequencing depth was assumed by presence/absence analyses to be roughly uniform.

In this sample, this clone turned up once. Its antigen is currently unknown. The same CDR3 is also encoded by other DNA sequences in this sample. The CDR3 runs 16 residues. Per the germline V gene, CDR1 is SGHNT and CDR2 is YYREEE (reference sequence). Losses at the gene ends were 0 bases for V and 2 bases for J; bases not matched to a gene: 1. It was with 60 Vbeta and 13 Jbeta primers that the PCR ran. Measured with immunoSEQ multiplex PCR; TCRdb has only the in-frame clones, and not every one. The repertoire holds around 170,000 clones, roughly 80% seen once, with under 7.5% in the top ten. Specimen: PBMCs. The V and J genes are TRBV5-4 and TRBJ2-6; TRBD2 agrees at 8 bases. This receptor was obtained from a middle-aged man in good health and CMV-seronegative. Written as DNA, the CDR3 is TGTGCCAGCAGCTTGGCGGGGGGGGCTGGGGCCAACGTCCTGACTTTC. Translating gives CASSLAGGAGANVLTF.